A single sample is the source of the 23 T cell receptor beta chains below, sequenced in a study of response to subunit inactivated influenza vaccine. Via MiXCR, TCRdb re-called the RT-PCR reads, giving one row per CDR3 protein. The sample holds approximately 730,000 distinct CDR3 sequences, roughly 14% seen once. Sequenced material: PBMCs from blood, taken less than 15 days before vaccination. Receptor source: a man aged 45 to 65 who received an inactivated influenza vaccine.

The V gene is TRBV6-1, the J gene TRBJ1-2; no firm D call. The CDR3 runs 13 residues. CDR1 is MNHNS, CDR2 SASEGT, per germline. Trimming left V 2 bases short and J 4 bases short, with 8 bases between. CDR3 coding DNA: TGTGCCAGCAGTGAACAACCACTCTATGGCTACACCTTC. Translation: CASSEQPLYGYTF.

The chain recombines TRBV5-1 with TRBJ2-2, with D perhaps TRBD1 or TRBD2 (6 bases each). Trimming shortened V by 1 base and J by 5 bases, and 30 bases separated the two germline ends. The CDR3 runs to 21 residues. CDR1 is SGHRS and CDR2 is YFSETQ in the germline V gene. CDR3: CASSLMSRGGPTYGLTGELFF. Written as DNA, the CDR3 is TGCGCCAGCAGCTTGATGTCGCGTGGGGGGCCGACATACGGACTTACCGGGGAGCTGTTTTTT.

This clonotype was detected many times. The genes are TRBV12-3 or TRBV12-4 and TRBJ1-2; D not certain. The length of the CDR3 is 13 residues. V lost 6 bases and J lost 8, with 16 bases in between. CDR3 sequence: CASSTGPVRGYTF. CDR3 coding DNA: TGTGCCAGCAGCACTGGACCCGTCCGGGGCTACACCTTC.

The table lists this clonotype with a few counts. The chain carries TRBV7-2 and TRBJ2-5; D is unclear. The CDR3 runs 16 residues. V lost 1 base and J lost 2, with 14 bases in between. Germline CDR1 reads SGHTA; CDR2 reads FQGNSA. The CDR3 DNA reads TGTGCCAGCAGCTTAGTAGGAGTTGTATTACAAGAGACCCAGTACTTC. Translating gives CASSLVGVVLQETQYF. Full variable domain (missing parts from reference TRBV7-2 and TRBJ2-5): GAGVSQSPSNKVTEKGKDVELRCDPISGHTALYWYRQSLGQGLEFLIYFQGNSAPDKSGLPSDRFSAERTGGSVSTLTIQRTQQEDSAVYLCASSLVGVVLQETQYFGPGTRLLVL.

This clonotype was seen a handful of times. The gene calls are TRBV12-3 or TRBV12-4 and TRBJ2-7, with a tentative D call TRBD1 (5 bases). Trimming cost V 5 bases and J 4 bases, with 21 bases left between them. The CDR3 consists of 16 residues. CDR3 region: CASSTRVRAQFYEQYF. Here the CDR3 DNA reads TGTGCCAGCAGTACCCGCGTCAGGGCTCAATTTTACGAGCAGTACTTC.

This clonotype turned up a few times. The chain is built from TRBV6-5 and TRBJ1-2; D uncertain. Trimming removed 6 bases at V and 1 base at J, with 6 bases between. CDR3 length: 12 amino acids. Germline CDR1 is MNHEY and CDR2 is SVGAGI. The CDR3 here is CASRSDNYGYTF. CDR3 coding DNA: TGTGCCAGCAGAAGTGATAACTATGGCTACACCTTC.

This clonotype was seen more than once but under ten times. The chain is built from TRBV14 and TRBJ2-5, with D unclear. The CDR3 has 13 amino acids. Looked up from germline, CDR1 is SGHDN and CDR2 is FVKESK. The ends were cut back, 4 bases at V and 3 bases at J, with 9 bases in the middle. In DNA, the CDR3 is TGTGCCAGCAGCCTTTACATAGAAGAGACCCAGTACTTC. Its protein product is CASSLYIEETQYF.

This clonotype has more than one count but fewer than ten. V is TRBV20-1 and J is TRBJ2-1; TRBD2 matches 7 bases. The CDR3 length is 14 residues. Germline CDR1 reads DFQATT; CDR2 reads SNEGSKA (reference sequence). J was trimmed by 1 base and V by 4 bases; bases with no gene match: 4. CDR3 residues: CSATRLASYNEQFF. The DNA of the CDR3 is TGCAGTGCTACCAGACTAGCTTCCTACAATGAGCAGTTCTTC.

This clonotype was detected a few times. The V call is TRBV15, the J call TRBJ2-1; D is unclear. Trimming took off 5 bases at V and 0 bases at J, with 11 bases between the two ends. This CDR3 comprises 15 residues. The germline V gene encodes CDR1 LNHNV and CDR2 YYDKDF (reference sequence). CDR3 protein: CATSSLESSYNEQFF. As DNA, the CDR3 is TGTGCCACCAGCTCGCTTGAGAGCTCCTACAATGAGCAGTTCTTC.

The chain couples TRBV20-1 to TRBJ2-7, with 8 bases aligning to TRBD2. The V gene's germline CDR1 is DFQATT and CDR2 SNEGSKA (reference sequence). V trimming: 4 bases; J trimming: 0 bases; junction bases outside the gene matches: 14. The CDR3 loop spans 17 amino acids. The CDR3 region has the DNA TGCAGTGCTAAAATACCCGGTCTAGCGGGTAGCTCCTACGAGCAGTACTTC. This gives the protein CSAKIPGLAGSSYEQYF.

The sample holds a few counts of this clonotype. The chain joins TRBV9 to TRBJ2-5, with 8 bases identical to TRBD2. The J call may not be correct, given that the DNA end is closer to TRBJ2-1. The CDR3 is 16 residues long. Germline V gene lookup returns CDR1 SGDLS and CDR2 YYNGEE. CDR3 loop: CASSVGTGGTQETQFF. As DNA, the CDR3 is TGTGCCAGCAGCGTAGGTACGGGGGGGACACAAGAGACCCAGTTCTTC.

This clonotype was detected a few times. The chain carries TRBV7-9 and TRBJ2-3, with 10 bases aligning to TRBD1. V trimming: 5 bases; J trimming: 0 bases; junction bases outside the gene matches: 5. The germline gives CDR1 SEHNR, CDR2 FQNEAQ (reference sequence). The length of the CDR3 is 16 residues. CDR3 residues: CASSKGQGSSTDTQYF. The CDR3, as DNA: TGTGCCAGCAGCAAGGGACAGGGGTCTAGCACAGATACGCAGTATTTT. Using reference TRBV7-9 and TRBJ2-3 for the parts outside the CDR3, the full variable domain is DTGVSQNPRHKITKRGQNVTFRCDPISEHNRLYWYRQTLGQGPEFLTYFQNEAQLEKSRLLSDRFSAERPKGSFSTLEIQRTEQGDSAMYLCASSKGQGSSTDTQYFGPGTRLTVL.

The chain has TRBV20-1 and TRBJ1-4, with 7 bases fitting TRBD1. Germline V gene data show CDR1 as DFQATT and CDR2 as SNEGSKA (reference sequence). Unmatched junction bases numbered 8, after V lost 5 bases and J lost 5 bases. This CDR3 region has 14 residues. DNA of the CDR3: TGCAGTGCTCCCCGTACAGGGGCGAATGAAAAACTGTTTTTT. Translation: CSAPRTGANEKLFF.

The rearrangement joins TRBV30 to TRBJ2-6; D is ambiguous. V lost 5 bases and J 4 bases, leaving 9 bases between the germline ends. This CDR3 is built from 13 residues. Looked up from germline, CDR1 is GTSNPN and CDR2 is SVGIG (reference sequence). CDR3 nucleotides: TGTGCCTGGGGGGTTTGGGGGGCCAACGTCCTGACTTTC. Translated: CAWGVWGANVLTF. Filled out from reference TRBV30 and TRBJ2-6, the complete variable domain reads SQTIHQWPATLVQPVGSPLSLECTVEGTSNPNLYWYRQAAGRGLQLLFYSVGIGQISSEVPQNLSASRPQDRQFILSSKKLLLSDSGFYLCAWGVWGANVLTFGAGSRLTVL.

This clonotype was seen at least ten times. One end of the junction fails to match germline, which may point to a read error. The chain links TRBV20-1 to TRBJ1-2; D is possibly TRBD1 (5 bases). Germline V CDR1 and CDR2: DFQATT, SNEGSKA (reference sequence). The CDR3 has 12 amino acids. CDR3 region: CSYGDRIDGYTF. The CDR3 DNA reads as TGTTCCTACGGGGACCGCATTGATGGCTACACCTTC.

This chain joins TRBV6-5 and TRBJ2-3, with 8 bases aligning to TRBD1. V shed 0 bases and J 6 bases; nucleotides not matched to a gene: 5. This CDR3 region has 15 residues. Looked up from germline, CDR1 is MNHEY and CDR2 is SVGAGI. This CDR3 is CASSYSTGVADTQYF. As DNA, the CDR3 is TGTGCCAGCAGTTACTCGACAGGGGTGGCGGATACGCAGTATTTT.

In its sample, this clonotype was seen many times. The chain is built from TRBV11-2 and TRBJ2-7; tentatively, D is TRBD2 (6 bases). V dropped 1 base and J dropped 0 bases, with 10 bases sitting between them. The CDR3 contains 15 residues. Germline values: CDR1 SGHAT, CDR2 FQNNGV. In DNA, the CDR3 is TGTGCCAGCAGCTTAGCGGGAGTGTCCTCCTACGAGCAGTACTTC. Translation gives CASSLAGVSSYEQYF.

This clonotype was recorded at least ten times. V gene TRBV4-3 combines with J gene TRBJ1-6; D perhaps matches TRBD1 (5 bases). Germline CDR1 is LGHNA and CDR2 is YSLEER. This CDR3 has 15 residues. V was shortened by 0 bases and J by 8 bases, with 11 bases between the two germline ends. In nucleotides, the CDR3 is TGCGCCAGCAGCCAAGAAAAGGGGACCCATTCACCCCTCCACTTT. Protein: CASSQEKGTHSPLHF.

The chain combines TRBV7-8 with TRBJ2-3; D remains ambiguous. The ends were cut back, 5 bases at V and 2 bases at J, with 14 bases in the middle. Germline V gene data show CDR1 as SGHVS and CDR2 as FQNEAQ. The CDR3 length is 15 residues. CDR3 residues: CASSPAGPLTDTQYF. CDR3 in DNA: TGTGCCAGCAGCCCCGCCGGGCCCCTCACAGATACGCAGTATTTT.

This clonotype occurred a few times. This chain uses TRBV12-3 or TRBV12-4 with TRBJ1-5; the D is unclear. V lost 1 base and J 7 bases, leaving 11 bases between the germline ends. The CDR3 totals 14 residues. The CDR3 loop reads CASSLGTYGQPQHF. The CDR3, as DNA: TGTGCCAGCAGTTTAGGAACGTACGGGCAGCCCCAGCATTTT.

The genes are TRBV6-1 and TRBJ2-7; 9 nucleotides agree with TRBD2. Unmatched junction bases numbered 6, after V lost 2 bases and J lost 4 bases. The CDR3 is 15 residues long. Germline V CDR1 and CDR2: MNHNS, SASEGT. The CDR3, as DNA: TGTGCCAGCAGTGAAATCGCTAGCGGGAAGTACGAGCAGTACTTC. Its protein product is CASSEIASGKYEQYF.

This clonotype was counted only a few times. J is TRBJ2-7 and V is TRBV5-1, with D perhaps assigned TRBD1 or TRBD2 (5 bases each). CDR1 is SGHRS and CDR2 is YFSETQ in the germline V gene. Deletions cut 1 base from V and 0 bases from J, with 11 bases between. This CDR3 has 15 amino acids. CDR3 sequence reads: CASSLLAGSSYEQYF. The DNA of the CDR3 is TGCGCCAGCAGCTTGTTGGCAGGGAGCTCCTACGAGCAGTACTTC.

V is TRBV7-2 and J is TRBJ2-1; 10 bases agree with TRBD1. Per the germline V gene, CDR1 is SGHTA and CDR2 is FQGNSA. Trimming removed 3 bases from V and 7 bases from J; junction bases left unmatched: 6. CDR3 length: 15 residues. CDR3 loop: CASSFRQGAENEQFF. The CDR3 nucleotides are TGTGCCAGCAGCTTCCGACAGGGGGCGGAAAATGAGCAGTTCTTC.